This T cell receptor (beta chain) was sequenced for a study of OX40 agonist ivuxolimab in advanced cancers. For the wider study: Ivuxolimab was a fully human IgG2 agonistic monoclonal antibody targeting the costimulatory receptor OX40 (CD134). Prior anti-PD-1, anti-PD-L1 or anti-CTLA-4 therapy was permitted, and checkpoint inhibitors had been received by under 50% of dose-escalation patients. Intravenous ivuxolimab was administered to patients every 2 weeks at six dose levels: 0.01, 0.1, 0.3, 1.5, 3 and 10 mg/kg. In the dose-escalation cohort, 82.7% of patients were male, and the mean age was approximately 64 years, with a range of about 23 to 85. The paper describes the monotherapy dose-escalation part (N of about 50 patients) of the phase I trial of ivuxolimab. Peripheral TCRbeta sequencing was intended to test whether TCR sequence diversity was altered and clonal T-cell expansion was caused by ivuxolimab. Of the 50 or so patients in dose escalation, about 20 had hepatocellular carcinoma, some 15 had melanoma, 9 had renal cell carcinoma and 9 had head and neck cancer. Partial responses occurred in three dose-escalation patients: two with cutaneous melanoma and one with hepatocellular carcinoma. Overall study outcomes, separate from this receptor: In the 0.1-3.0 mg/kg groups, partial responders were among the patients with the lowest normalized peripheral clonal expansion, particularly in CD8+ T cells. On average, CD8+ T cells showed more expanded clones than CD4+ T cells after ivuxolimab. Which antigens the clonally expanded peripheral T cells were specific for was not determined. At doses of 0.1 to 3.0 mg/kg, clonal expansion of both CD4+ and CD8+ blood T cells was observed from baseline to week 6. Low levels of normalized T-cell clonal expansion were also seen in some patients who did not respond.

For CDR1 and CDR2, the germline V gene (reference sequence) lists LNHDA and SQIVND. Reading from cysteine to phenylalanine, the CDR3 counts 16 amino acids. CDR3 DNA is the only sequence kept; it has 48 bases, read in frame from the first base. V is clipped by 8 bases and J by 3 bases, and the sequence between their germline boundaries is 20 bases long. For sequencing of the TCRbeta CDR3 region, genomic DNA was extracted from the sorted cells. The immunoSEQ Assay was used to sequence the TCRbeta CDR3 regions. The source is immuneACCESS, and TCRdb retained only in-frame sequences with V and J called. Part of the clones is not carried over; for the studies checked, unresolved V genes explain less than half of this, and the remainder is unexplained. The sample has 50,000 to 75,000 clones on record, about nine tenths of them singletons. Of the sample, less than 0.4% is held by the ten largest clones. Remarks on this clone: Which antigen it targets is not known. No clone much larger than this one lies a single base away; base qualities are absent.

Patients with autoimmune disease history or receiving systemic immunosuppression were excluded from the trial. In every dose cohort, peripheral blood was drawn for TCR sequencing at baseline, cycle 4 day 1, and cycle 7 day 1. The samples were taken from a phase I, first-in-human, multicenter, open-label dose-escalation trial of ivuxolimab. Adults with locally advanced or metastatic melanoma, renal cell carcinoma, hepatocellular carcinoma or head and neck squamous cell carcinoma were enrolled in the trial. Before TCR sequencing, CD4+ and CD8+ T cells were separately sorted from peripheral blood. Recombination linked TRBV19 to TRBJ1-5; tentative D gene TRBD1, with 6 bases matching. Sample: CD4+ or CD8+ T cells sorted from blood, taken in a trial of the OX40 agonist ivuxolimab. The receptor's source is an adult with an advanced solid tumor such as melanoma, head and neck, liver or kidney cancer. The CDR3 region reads CASRRSRTAYNQPQHF. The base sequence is TGTGCCAGTCGGAGGTCTAGGACAGCCTACAATCAGCCCCAGCATTTT.